The 4 T cell receptor beta chains below were found in one sample sequenced in a study of Ad26.COV2.S vaccination and SARS-CoV-2 variants. As to treatment: 19 received Ad26.COV2.S at low or high dose, single or two shots; about five received placebo; per-sample allocation not given. The samples date from day 63 after the first vaccine or placebo injection. Sequencing was performed with immunoSEQ multiplex PCR; in TCRdb, only in-frame clones are kept and a portion is missing. The sample lists roughly 460,000 clones, roughly nine tenths seen once, with around 1.6% in the top ten. The source material was peripheral blood, sampled in a trial of Ad26.COV2.S vaccine versus placebo. These receptors originate from a person between 18 and 65 years old who received the Ad26.COV2.S COVID-19 vaccine or a placebo.

This chain uses TRBV6-5 with TRBJ2-7; TRBD1 matches 7 bases. Germline trimming cut 6 bases from V and 6 bases from J; bases unmatched to any gene: 11. The CDR3 is made up of 14 amino acids. Germline CDR1 and CDR2: MNHEY and SVGAGI. DNA for the CDR3: TGTGCCAGCAGAACGGGGAAGGGGGCCTCCGAGCAGTACTTC. Residues: CASRTGKGASEQYF.

The V gene is TRBV18, the J gene TRBJ1-6; tentative D call: TRBD1 (5 bases). Trimming left V 4 bases short and J 6 bases short, with 16 bases between. CDR1 is KGHSH and CDR2 is LQKENI in the germline V gene. The CDR3 runs 16 residues. CDR3 DNA: TGTGCCAGCTCACATGACGCCGGGACTTCTAATTCACCCCTCCACTTT. This encodes CASSHDAGTSNSPLHF.

The chain combines TRBV19 with TRBJ1-1; D not certain. The CDR3 spans 12 residues. V lost 3 bases to trimming and J lost 5 bases, with 7 bases between them. Germline V lookup: CDR1 LNHDA, CDR2 SQIVND (reference sequence). CDR3 bases: TGTGCCAGTAGTATCGGGAGGACTGAAGCTTTCTTT. Residues: CASSIGRTEAFF. The whole variable domain, filled in from reference TRBV19 and TRBJ1-1, reads DGGITQSPKYLFRKEGQNVTLSCEQNLNHDAMYWYRQDPGQGLRLIYYSQIVNDFQKGDIAEGYSVSREKKESFPLTVTSAQKNPTAFYLCASSIGRTEAFFGQGTRLTVV.

The sample holds one count of this clone. The chain is built from TRBV2 and TRBJ1-2; the match to TRBD1 covers 7 bases. This CDR3 has 14 amino acids. The germline V gene encodes CDR1 SNHLY and CDR2 FYNNEI. V trimming: 0 bases; J trimming: 9 bases; junction bases outside the gene matches: 7. CDR3 in amino acids: CASSEAQGGWRYTF. For the CDR3, the DNA is TGTGCCAGCAGTGAAGCGCAGGGGGGTTGGCGCTACACCTTC.